These 29 T cell receptor beta chains share one sample of origin, sequenced in a study of cytomegalovirus exposure and HLA in healthy donors. Both 60 Vbeta primers and 13 Jbeta primers went into the PCR. Libraries were prepared by immunoSEQ multiplex PCR; TCRdb keeps only in-frame clonotypes and omits some of them. The sample shows some 92,000 clones, about 81% of them seen only once. The sample was PBMCs. The receptor source for this set is a man in his late teens or twenties in good health and CMV-seropositive.

This clone was picked up a small number of times. This chain joins TRBV5-6 and TRBJ2-5; perhaps TRBD1 as D (6 bases). CDR1 and CDR2 (germline): SGHDT, YYEEEE. V dropped 2 bases and J dropped 4 bases, with 15 bases sitting between them. There are 15 residues in the CDR3. Here the CDR3 DNA reads TGTGCCAGCAGCTTCAGGGCTCTAGGGGGAGAGACCCAGTACTTC. The encoded protein is CASSFRALGGETQYF.

Points on this clone: The identical CDR3 is also encoded by other nucleotide sequences in the sample. The chain's CDR3 is CASLRQGRTEAFF. In DNA, the CDR3 is TGTGCCAGCCTCCGACAGGGACGCACTGAAGCTTTCTTT. The V call is TRBV6-1, the J call TRBJ1-1, with TRBD1 matching over 7 bases. J gave up 4 bases and V 8 bases, and 7 bases lay outside the gene matches. Germline CDR1 and CDR2: MNHNS and SASEGT. The CDR3 totals 13 residues.

J is TRBJ2-3 and V is TRBV6-5; no reliable D call. V was trimmed by 6 bases and J by 5 bases, leaving 15 bases between them. The V gene's germline CDR1 is MNHEY and CDR2 SVGAGI. The CDR3 is made up of 14 amino acids. For the CDR3, the DNA is TGTGCCAGCAGACTCGTTTCTCACGGAGATACGCAGTATTTT. This gives the protein CASRLVSHGDTQYF.

The chain is built from TRBV6-4 and TRBJ2-2, with D maybe TRBD2 (6 bases). Deletions cut 6 bases from V and 3 bases from J, with 11 bases between. This CDR3 region has 14 residues. The germline gives CDR1 MRHNA, CDR2 SNTAGT. The CDR3, as DNA: TGTGCCAGCAGCGGGACTCGGGACACCGGGGAGCTGTTTTTT. Translating gives CASSGTRDTGELFF.

CDR3 coding DNA: TGTGCCAGCAGCAACTGTATTTCTGGGGACAACTGCTACGAGCAGTACTTC. This translates into CASSNCISGDNCYEQYF. The chain joins TRBV21-1 to TRBJ2-7; TRBD1 is taken as the D call from the table, unchecked against the DNA. TRBV21-1 is an annotated pseudogene. The CDR3 totals 17 residues.

A note on this clone: It is likely a read error, because the conserved phenylalanine at the end of the CDR3 is missing. This chain connects TRBV2 to TRBJ2-3; perhaps TRBD2 as D (6 bases). V lost 6 bases and J 5 bases, leaving 15 bases between the germline ends. Per germline, CDR1 SNHLY and CDR2 FYNNEI. This CDR3 contains 14 residues. CDR3 sequence (DNA): TGTGCCAGCAGGGAGGGTGGGGGGTTAGATACGCAGTATGTT. The encoded protein is CASREGGGLDTQYV.

V gene TRBV2 combines with J gene TRBJ2-5; D perhaps matches TRBD2 (6 bases). Germline lookup yields CDR1 SNHLY and CDR2 FYNNEI. V lost 8 bases and J lost 1, with 14 bases in between. This CDR3 is 14 amino acids long. The CDR3 DNA sequence: TGTGCCAGCCGGGTGGGGGGACCCCAAGAGACCCAGTACTTC. This sequence encodes CASRVGGPQETQYF.

This chain links TRBV5-5 with TRBJ2-3; tentatively, D is TRBD2 (5 bases). Trimming left V 1 base short and J 1 base short, with 13 bases between. The CDR3 is 16 residues long. Germline values: CDR1 SGHKS, CDR2 YYEKEE (reference sequence). CDR3 nucleotide sequence: TGTGCCAGCAGCTTGCTCGGCCAACTAGGCACAGATACGCAGTATTTT. Amino acids: CASSLLGQLGTDTQYF.

The rearrangement links TRBV4-2 to TRBJ1-1; perhaps TRBD1 as D (5 bases). Germline-derived CDR1 and CDR2 are LGHNA and YNFKEQ. This CDR3 region has 15 residues. Trimming took 1 base from V and 4 from J, leaving 13 bases between them. Written as DNA, the CDR3 is TGTGCCAGCAGCCAAGGGGTGGACATGGTCACTGAAGCTTTCTTT. It yields the protein CASSQGVDMVTEAFF.

The rearrangement uses TRBV4-2 and TRBJ2-2; 7 positions agree with TRBD1. CDR1 and CDR2 from the germline V gene are LGHNA and YNFKEQ. The V and J ends lost 1 base and 7 bases, in that order; junction bases with no gene match: 9. The CDR3 sequence is 16 residues long. The CDR3 loop reads CASSQGRQGRSGELFF. The CDR3 DNA reads as TGTGCCAGCAGCCAAGGGAGACAGGGCAGGAGCGGGGAGCTGTTTTTT.

The chain couples TRBV5-1 to TRBJ2-6; 12 bases fit TRBD1. J was trimmed by 3 bases and V by 3 bases; bases with no gene match: 7. Germline V gene lookup returns CDR1 SGHRS and CDR2 YFSETQ. CDR3 size: 18 residues. The CDR3 loop reads CASSSTGQGAVGANVLTF. CDR3 DNA: TGCGCCAGCAGCTCGACGGGACAGGGGGCTGTTGGGGCCAACGTCCTGACTTTC.

The gene calls are TRBV6-5 and TRBJ1-5; D not resolved. The CDR3 is 13 amino acids. Trimming removed 7 bases at V and 3 bases at J, with 10 bases between. Germline assignment: CDR1 MNHEY and CDR2 SVGAGI. CDR3 in amino acids: CASTLGYNQPQHF. The CDR3 bases are TGTGCCAGCACTCTAGGTTACAATCAGCCCCAGCATTTT.

This rearrangement joins TRBV2 to TRBJ1-5, with 9 bases aligning to TRBD1. The germline CDR1 and CDR2 sequences are SNHLY and FYNNEI. This CDR3 spans 15 amino acids. Germline trimming cut 6 bases from V and 1 base from J; bases unmatched to any gene: 4. The CDR3 DNA is TGTGCCAGCAGCACACAGGGGGCGAGCAATCAGCCCCAGCATTTT. As protein: CASSTQGASNQPQHF.

The genes are TRBV7-2 and TRBJ2-3; 7 bases are shared with TRBD1. The CDR3 has 17 residues. The germline gives CDR1 SGHTA, CDR2 FQGNSA. The V gene end was trimmed by 7 bases and the J gene end by 0 bases; junction bases not matched to a gene: 13. In nucleotides, the CDR3 is TGTGCCAGCACCCCTAAACCAATGACAGGGAGCACAGATACGCAGTATTTT. It is translated as CASTPKPMTGSTDTQYF.

This chain uses TRBV5-8 with TRBJ2-1; 9 nucleotides line up with TRBD1. This CDR3 is 14 amino acids long. Germline-derived CDR1 and CDR2 are SGHTS and YDEGEE. V lost 4 bases to trimming and J lost 6 bases; unmatched junction nucleotides: 5. The CDR3 sequence is CASSAGTGLNEQFF. CDR3 nucleotide sequence: TGTGCCAGCAGCGCCGGGACAGGGCTCAATGAGCAGTTCTTC.

This chain connects TRBV14 to TRBJ2-7; 7 nucleotides match TRBD1. From germline, CDR1 is SGHDN and CDR2 FVKESK. V lost 0 bases to trimming and J lost 4 bases; unmatched junction nucleotides: 6. There are 15 residues in the CDR3. CDR3 bases: TGTGCCAGCAGCCAAGACAGGGGGTCCTTTTACGAGCAGTACTTC. This encodes CASSQDRGSFYEQYF.

For this clone: This sample also contains other DNA sequences that code for the same CDR3. The rearrangement uses TRBV2 and TRBJ1-6; maybe TRBD1 (6 bases). Between the trimmed V and J ends, which lost 5 bases and 6 bases, there was a span of 14 bases. The CDR3 consists of 15 residues. Germline CDR1 SNHLY, CDR2 FYNNEI. This chain's CDR3 is CASSPRDTFNSPLHF. Written as DNA, the CDR3 is TGTGCCAGCAGTCCTCGGGACACCTTTAATTCACCCCTCCACTTT. Combining the CDR3 with reference TRBV2 and TRBJ1-6 gives the whole variable domain EPEVTQTPSHQVTQMGQEVILRCVPISNHLYFYWYRQILGQKVEFLVSFYNNEISEKSEIFDDQFSVERPDGSNFTLKIRSTKLEDSAMYFCASSPRDTFNSPLHFGNGTRLTVT.

The rearrangement joins TRBV14 to TRBJ2-2; TRBD2 is a possible D gene (5 bases). Germline CDR1 is SGHDN and CDR2 is FVKESK. Trimming stripped 4 bases from V and 1 base from J, with 10 bases between. The CDR3 runs 15 residues. In DNA form, the CDR3 reads TGTGCCAGCAGCCCCCCAGGACTGAACACCGGGGAGCTGTTTTTT. Its protein is CASSPPGLNTGELFF.

V gene TRBV7-9 combines with J gene TRBJ2-1; 8 nucleotides match TRBD2. Germline V gene data show CDR1 as SEHNR and CDR2 as FQNEAQ (reference sequence). The CDR3 runs to 16 residues. Trimming took 3 bases from V and 6 from J; bases not matched to a gene: 10. CDR3 sequence (DNA): TGTGCCAGCAGCTTCTCAAGCGGGGGAGTCGCCAATGAGCAGTTCTTC. It codes for CASSFSSGGVANEQFF.

V and J are TRBV12-5 and TRBJ1-1; D is ambiguous. Trimming took off 2 bases at V and 1 base at J, with 8 bases between the two ends. Germline V gene lookup returns CDR1 LGHNT and CDR2 FRNRAP. The CDR3 runs 14 residues. Here the CDR3 reads CASGLSTTNTEAFF. CDR3 in DNA: TGTGCTAGTGGTTTGTCAACAACGAACACTGAAGCTTTCTTT.

The chain carries TRBV7-9 and TRBJ1-2, with TRBD1 matching 9 bases. The CDR3 contains 15 residues. Looked up from germline, CDR1 is SEHNR and CDR2 is FQNEAQ (reference sequence). V lost 5 bases, J lost 5 bases, and 9 bases stayed unmatched. The CDR3 spells CASSPRTGESYGYTF. CDR3 coding DNA: TGTGCCAGCAGCCCCCGGACAGGGGAGAGTTATGGCTACACCTTC.

The chain joins TRBV10-1 to TRBJ1-2; 7 nucleotides line up with TRBD1. This CDR3 is 14 amino acids long. J gave up 8 bases and V 2 bases, and 8 bases lay outside the gene matches. Germline V CDR1 and CDR2: WNHNN, SYGVQD (reference sequence). The CDR3 spells CASSETTGIGGYTF. DNA for the CDR3: TGCGCCAGCAGTGAGACGACAGGGATAGGCGGCTACACCTTC.

The chain carries TRBV7-6 and TRBJ2-2; no clear D gene. The V end was cut by 8 bases, the J end by 0 bases, with 13 bases between. CDR1 is SGHVS and CDR2 is FNYEAQ in the germline V gene. The CDR3 has 15 amino acids. CDR3: CASGRGVTNTGELFF. The CDR3 DNA reads TGTGCCAGCGGAAGAGGAGTTACGAACACCGGGGAGCTGTTTTTT.

This chain links TRBV7-9 with TRBJ1-6, with D unresolved. Germline-derived CDR1 and CDR2 are SEHNR and FQNEAQ (reference sequence). CDR3 length equals 15 residues. The V gene lost 3 bases and the J gene lost 10 bases, with 16 bases spanning the gap. As DNA, the CDR3 is TGTGCCAGCAGCTTTGGGAGGAGGAGCGGCTCACCCCTCCACTTT. It codes for CASSFGRRSGSPLHF.

The V and J genes are TRBV6-5 and TRBJ1-1; D gene uncertain. The CDR3 loop spans 15 amino acids. Per germline, CDR1 MNHEY and CDR2 SVGAGI. V was clipped by 0 bases and J by 1 base, with 9 bases between them. The CDR3 region is CASSYSHSGNTEAFF. The DNA of the CDR3 is TGTGCCAGCAGTTACTCGCACTCGGGGAACACTGAAGCTTTCTTT.

The chain recombines TRBV5-1 with TRBJ1-2; 7 bases match TRBD1. The germline V gene encodes CDR1 SGHRS and CDR2 YFSETQ. CDR3 size: 11 residues. V dropped 5 bases and J dropped 10; count of bases not matched to a gene: 5. The CDR3 region has the DNA TGCGCCAGCAGAGGGGGCGCTTACTACACCTTC. This encodes CASRGGAYYTF.

The rearrangement uses TRBV4-1 and TRBJ2-2; D possibly corresponds to TRBD1 (5 bases). Germline CDR1 MGHRA, CDR2 YSYEKL. V was clipped by 1 base and J by 4 bases, with 13 bases between them. The CDR3 is made up of 16 amino acids. The DNA for the CDR3 is TGCGCCAGCAGCCAAGTGGCAGGGCAGAGCACCGGGGAGCTGTTTTTT. This translates into CASSQVAGQSTGELFF.

This clone was picked up a small number of times. The V call is TRBV5-1, the J call TRBJ2-5; 8 bases agree with TRBD2. Germline CDR1 reads SGHRS; CDR2 reads YFSETQ. This CDR3 is built from 19 residues. V dropped 6 bases and J dropped 5; count of bases not matched to a gene: 24. DNA of the CDR3: TGCGCCAGCAAGGACGGAAAAATAGCGGGGACCCTCGGGCGGGAGACCCAGTACTTC. It yields the protein CASKDGKIAGTLGRETQYF.

The J gene is TRBJ2-7, the V gene TRBV7-8; D remains unclear. Trimming took off 4 bases at V and 0 bases at J, with 4 bases between the two ends. The CDR3 extends over 12 amino acids. From germline, CDR1 is SGHVS and CDR2 FQNEAQ. The CDR3, as DNA: TGTGCCAGCAGCTCGTACTCCTACGAGCAGTACTTC. It encodes CASSSYSYEQYF.